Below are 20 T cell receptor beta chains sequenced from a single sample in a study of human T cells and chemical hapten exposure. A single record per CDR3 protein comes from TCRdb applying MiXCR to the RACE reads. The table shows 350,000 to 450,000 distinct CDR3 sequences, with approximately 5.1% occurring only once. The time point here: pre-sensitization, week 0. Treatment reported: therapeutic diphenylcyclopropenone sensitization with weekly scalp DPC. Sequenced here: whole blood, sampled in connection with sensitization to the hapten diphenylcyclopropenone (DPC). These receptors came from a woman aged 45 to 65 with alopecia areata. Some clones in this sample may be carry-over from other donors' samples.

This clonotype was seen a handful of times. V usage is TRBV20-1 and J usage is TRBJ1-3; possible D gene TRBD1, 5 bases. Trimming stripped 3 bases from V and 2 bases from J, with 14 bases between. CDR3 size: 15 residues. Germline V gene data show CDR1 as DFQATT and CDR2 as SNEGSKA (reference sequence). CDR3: CSARPGREAGNTIYF. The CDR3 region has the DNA TGCAGTGCTAGGCCGGGACGAGAGGCTGGAAACACCATATATTTT.

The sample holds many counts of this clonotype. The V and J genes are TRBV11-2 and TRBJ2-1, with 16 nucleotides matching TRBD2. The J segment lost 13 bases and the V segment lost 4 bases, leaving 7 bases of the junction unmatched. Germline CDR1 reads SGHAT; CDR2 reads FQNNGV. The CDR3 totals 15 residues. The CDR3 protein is CASSSGLAGGPYQFF. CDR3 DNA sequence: TGTGCCAGCAGCTCGGGACTAGCGGGAGGGCCTTACCAGTTCTTC.

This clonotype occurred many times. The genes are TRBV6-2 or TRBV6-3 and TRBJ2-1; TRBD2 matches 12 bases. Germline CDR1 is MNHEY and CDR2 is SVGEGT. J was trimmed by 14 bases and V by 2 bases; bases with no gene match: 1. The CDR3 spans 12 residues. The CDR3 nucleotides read TGTGCCAGCAGTTACCTAGCGGGAGGGGAGTTCTTC. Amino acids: CASSYLAGGEFF.

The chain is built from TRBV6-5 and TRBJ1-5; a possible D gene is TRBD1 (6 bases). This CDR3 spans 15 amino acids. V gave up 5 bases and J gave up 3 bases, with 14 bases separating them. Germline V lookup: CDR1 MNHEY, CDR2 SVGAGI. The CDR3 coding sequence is TGTGCCAGCAGTCCGGACCCAGGGGTCAATCAGCCCCAGCATTTT. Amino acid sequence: CASSPDPGVNQPQHF.

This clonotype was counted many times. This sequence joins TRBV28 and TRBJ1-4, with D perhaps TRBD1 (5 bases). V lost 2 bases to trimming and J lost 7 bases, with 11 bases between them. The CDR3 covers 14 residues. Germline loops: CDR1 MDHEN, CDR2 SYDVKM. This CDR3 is CASSLGASLEKLFF. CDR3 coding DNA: TGTGCCAGCAGTTTAGGGGCGTCACTTGAAAAACTGTTTTTT.

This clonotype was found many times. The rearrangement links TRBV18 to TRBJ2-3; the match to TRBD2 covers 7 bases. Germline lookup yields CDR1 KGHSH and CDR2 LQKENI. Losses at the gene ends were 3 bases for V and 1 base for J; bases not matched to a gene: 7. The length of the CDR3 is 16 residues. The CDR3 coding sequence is TGTGCCAGCTCACCTCCCCGGGGGAGGGGCACAGATACGCAGTATTTT. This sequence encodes CASSPPRGRGTDTQYF.

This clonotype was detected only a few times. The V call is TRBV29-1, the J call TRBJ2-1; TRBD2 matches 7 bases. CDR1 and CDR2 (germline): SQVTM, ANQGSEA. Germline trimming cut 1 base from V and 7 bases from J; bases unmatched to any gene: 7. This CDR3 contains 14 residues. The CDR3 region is CSVEAGGSGNEQFF. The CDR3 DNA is TGCAGCGTTGAAGCGGGAGGCTCCGGGAATGAGCAGTTCTTC.

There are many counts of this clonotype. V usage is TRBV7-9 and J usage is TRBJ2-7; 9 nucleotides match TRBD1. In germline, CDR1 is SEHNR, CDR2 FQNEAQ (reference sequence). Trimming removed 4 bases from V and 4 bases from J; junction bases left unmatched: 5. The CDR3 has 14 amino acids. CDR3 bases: TGTGCCAGCAGCTCTACGGGACAGGGATACGAGCAGTACTTC. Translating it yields CASSSTGQGYEQYF.

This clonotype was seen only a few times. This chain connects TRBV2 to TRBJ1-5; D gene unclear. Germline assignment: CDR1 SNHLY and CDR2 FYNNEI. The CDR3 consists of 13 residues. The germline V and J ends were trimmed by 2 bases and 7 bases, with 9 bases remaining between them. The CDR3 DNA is TGTGCCAGCAGTGAATGGGAGGAGCAGCCCCAGCATTTT. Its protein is CASSEWEEQPQHF.

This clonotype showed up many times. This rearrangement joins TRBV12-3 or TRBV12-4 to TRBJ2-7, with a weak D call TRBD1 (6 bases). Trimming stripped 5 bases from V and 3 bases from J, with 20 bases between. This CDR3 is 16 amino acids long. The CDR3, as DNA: TGTGCCAGCAGTCCCATGTGGGGGCCTCGGGTCTACGAGCAGTACTTC. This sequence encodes CASSPMWGPRVYEQYF.

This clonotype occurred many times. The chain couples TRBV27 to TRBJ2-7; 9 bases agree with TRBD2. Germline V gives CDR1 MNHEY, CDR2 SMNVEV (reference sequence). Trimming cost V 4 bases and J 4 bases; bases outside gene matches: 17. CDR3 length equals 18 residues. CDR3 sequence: CASSSRPQLLAGTYEQYF. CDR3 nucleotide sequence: TGTGCCAGCAGTTCGAGGCCCCAGCTGCTAGCGGGAACGTACGAGCAGTACTTC.

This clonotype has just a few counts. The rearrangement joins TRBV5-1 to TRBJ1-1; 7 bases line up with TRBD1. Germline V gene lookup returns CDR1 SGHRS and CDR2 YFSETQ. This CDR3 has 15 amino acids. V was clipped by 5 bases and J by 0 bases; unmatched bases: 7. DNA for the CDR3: TGCGCCAGCAGACATTTGACAGGGTTGAACACTGAAGCTTTCTTT. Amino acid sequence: CASRHLTGLNTEAFF.

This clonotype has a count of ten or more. CDR3 in DNA: TGCGCCAGCAGCCAAGACACCACTAGCGGAGGAGATACGCAGTATTTT. This gives the protein CASSQDTTSGGDTQYF. J is TRBJ2-3 and V is TRBV4-1, with 8 nucleotides matching TRBD2. The junction had 7 bases not matched to a gene; V was cut back by 0 bases and J by 5 bases. Germline V gives CDR1 MGHRA, CDR2 YSYEKL. This CDR3 region has 16 residues.

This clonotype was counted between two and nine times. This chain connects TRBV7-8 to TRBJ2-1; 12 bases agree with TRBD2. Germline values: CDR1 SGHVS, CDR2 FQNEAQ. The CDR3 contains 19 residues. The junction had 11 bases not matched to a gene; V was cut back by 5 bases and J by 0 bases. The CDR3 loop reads CASSTRLAGVSSSYNEQFF. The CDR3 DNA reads TGTGCCAGCAGCACCAGACTAGCGGGAGTCTCCAGCTCCTACAATGAGCAGTTCTTC.

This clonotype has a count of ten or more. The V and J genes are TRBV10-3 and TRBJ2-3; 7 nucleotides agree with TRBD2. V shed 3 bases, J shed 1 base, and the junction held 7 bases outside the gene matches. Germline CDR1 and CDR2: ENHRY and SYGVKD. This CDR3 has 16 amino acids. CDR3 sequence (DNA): TGTGCCATCAGTGACCAAGCGGGACCCCGCACAGATACGCAGTATTTT. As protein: CAISDQAGPRTDTQYF.

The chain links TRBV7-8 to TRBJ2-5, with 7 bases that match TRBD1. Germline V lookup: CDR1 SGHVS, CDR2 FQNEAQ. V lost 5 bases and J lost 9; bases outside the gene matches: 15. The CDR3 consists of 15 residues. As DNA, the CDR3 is TGTGCCAGCAGCCCTCAACAGGGGAGTATGTTAGCCCAGTACTTC. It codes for CASSPQQGSMLAQYF.

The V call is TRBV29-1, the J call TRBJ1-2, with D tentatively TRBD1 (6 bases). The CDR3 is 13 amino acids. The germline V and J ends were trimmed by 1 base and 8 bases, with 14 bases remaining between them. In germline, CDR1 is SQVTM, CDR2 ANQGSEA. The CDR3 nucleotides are TGCAGCGTTGAAGCTCTAGGGGGGGACGGCTACACCTTC. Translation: CSVEALGGDGYTF.

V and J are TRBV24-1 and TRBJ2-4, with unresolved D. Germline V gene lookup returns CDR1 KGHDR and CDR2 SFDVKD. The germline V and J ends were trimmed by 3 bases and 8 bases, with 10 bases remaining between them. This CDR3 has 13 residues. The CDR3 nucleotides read TGTGCCACCAGTGATGGCAGAGTCGACATTCAGTACTTC. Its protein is CATSDGRVDIQYF.

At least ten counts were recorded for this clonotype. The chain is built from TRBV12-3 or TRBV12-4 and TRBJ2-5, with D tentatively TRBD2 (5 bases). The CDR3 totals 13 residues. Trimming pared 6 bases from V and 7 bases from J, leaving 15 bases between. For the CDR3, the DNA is TGTGCCAGCAGGCCGGGGATCGTCGTGACCCAGTACTTC. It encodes CASRPGIVVTQYF.

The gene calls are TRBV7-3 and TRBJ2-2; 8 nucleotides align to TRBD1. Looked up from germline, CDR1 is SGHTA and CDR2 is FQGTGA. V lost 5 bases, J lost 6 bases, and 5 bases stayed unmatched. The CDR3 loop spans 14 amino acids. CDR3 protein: CASSRGQAPGELFF. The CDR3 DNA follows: TGTGCCAGCAGCAGGGGACAGGCCCCCGGGGAGCTGTTTTTT. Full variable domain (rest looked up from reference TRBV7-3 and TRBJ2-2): GAGVSQTPSNKVTEKGKYVELRCDPISGHTALYWYRQSLGQGPEFLIYFQGTGAADDSGLPNDRFFAVRPEGSVSTLKIQRTERGDSAVYLCASSRGQAPGELFFGEGSRLTVL.